This T cell receptor beta chain emerged from a study of shared clonotypes between healthy human individuals. Sequencing used immunoSEQ multiplex PCR; TCRdb keeps in-frame clones, though not all of them. The table lists some 2.3 million clones, over 90% of them singletons. Germline CDR1 is MNHEY and CDR2 is SMNVEV (reference sequence). After removal of 6 bases from V and 4 bases from J, the junction contained 8 bases not matched to a gene. The CDR3 consists of 15 residues. Both subsets, CD45RA+ naive and CD45RA-negative memory, were split from the CD4+ cells. This chain links TRBV27 with TRBJ1-2; 10 nucleotides align to TRBD1. The source material was naive CD4+ T cells from PBMCs. The subset denotes: CD45RA+ positively selected. This clonotype was obtained from a man aged 18 to 29 in good health. Some clones in this sample may be carry-over from other donors' samples. CDR3 sequence: CASRLTGGARYGYTF. The CDR3 region has the DNA TGTGCCAGCAGATTGACAGGGGGCGCTCGCTATGGCTACACCTTC.